This T cell receptor (beta chain) comes out of a study of blood T cell repertoires in COVID-19 (dated by TCRdb to about 2020). Some background on the complete study: Collaborator samples came from the United States, Italy and Spain and covered acute and convalescent phases of COVID-19. The material from the prospective study consisted of cDNA or gDNA derived from T cells, B-cell-depleted T cells, or PBMCs. Subjects who had been exposed to COVID-19, were actively infected with it, or had recovered from it provided the deeply sampled blood TCRbeta repertoires that made up the dataset. The repertoires were made available in a free public database intended to serve as a resource for research on the immune response to SARS-CoV-2. Samples were obtained from the ongoing ImmuneRACE study (first 160 participants) and from about 1,300 subjects provided by 6 global collaborators. Nearly every sample came with metadata listing a de-identified subject ID, COVID-19 status, age in years and sex. Where available, HLA class I and class II types were taken from metadata supplied by the sample provider and were not determined by assay-based typing.

Paper-wide results and their limitations: The amount of clinical and demographic metadata varied by source and participant and was provided uncurated.

TCRbeta CDR3 regions were amplified from genomic DNA using the immunoSEQ Assay, a bias-controlled multiplex PCR. In the authors' own workflow: The number of nucleated cells in each sample was estimated from the amplification of reference gene primers within the assay. Sequence reads were collapsed and filtered to measure the absolute abundance of every unique TCRbeta CDR3 rearrangement. For each sample, productive Simpson clonality was calculated as the square root of Simpson's diversity index across productive rearrangements. TCRdb took over this immuneACCESS table, retaining in-frame rearrangements with V and J assigned. Such tables are incomplete; in checked studies, under half of the missing clones stem from an unresolved V gene, and the remainder is unexplained. That table is the source of V, J and clone size, and D and trimming were worked out from the DNA. This sample gives 290,000 or so clones in total; 65% to 90% of them show up just once. In total, the top ten clones hold about 5.1% of the sample.

Per the germline V gene, SQVTM is the CDR1 and ANQGSEA is the CDR2. There are 13 amino acids in the CDR3, from cysteine to phenylalanine inclusive. Only CDR3 DNA is held: 39 bases, read in frame from base 1. At the junction V is shortened by 3 bases and J by 0 bases; bases outside the gene matches: 1. Collaborating institutions collected whole blood in K2EDTA tubes following their own protocols. For TCRbeta analysis, collaborators shipped samples in one of three forms: frozen whole blood, isolated PBMCs, or DNA extracted from either of those sample types. Remarks on this clone: Its target antigen remains unknown. No much larger clone is present one base from it, and per-base qualities are unavailable.

The sequence joins TRBV29-1 to TRBJ2-7; 8 bases in the middle match TRBD2. The source material was peripheral blood. The source is a man aged 45-65 years with active or convalescent COVID-19. The encoded CDR3 is CSVESGSSYEQYF. The DNA sequence is as follows: TGCAGCGTTGAGAGCGGGAGCTCCTACGAGCAGTACTTC.